The clone carrying this T cell receptor beta chain was observed a single time. This record belongs to a study of blood T cell repertoires in COVID-19. Study information: Some COVID-19 samples were acute and others convalescent; all came from the United States, Italy and Spain. T cells, B-cell-depleted T cells, or PBMCs supplied cDNA or gDNA.

The CDR3 covers 16 residues. With 3 bases clipped from V and 4 bases from J, the junction kept 11 bases outside the gene matches. CDR1 and CDR2 (germline): SGHTA, FQGNSA. Methods used by the authors: Amplification of reference gene primers was used by the study to estimate nucleated cell counts. Clones were read by immunoSEQ multiplex PCR, and TCRdb kept only the in-frame ones, dropping some. V, J and clone size are those of that table, while D and trimming were read from the DNA. There are under 45,000 clones in the sample; 75% to 90% occur only once, and over 8% lies in the top ten. The chain links TRBV7-2 to TRBJ2-5, with 7 bases matching TRBD2. This TCR derives from a human donor in a cohort sampled during active COVID-19. Sequencing was done on a sample of peripheral blood. CDR3: CASSLSASGIRETQYF. The CDR3 DNA sequence: TGTGCCAGCAGCTTGTCCGCCAGCGGGATTAGAGAGACCCAGTACTTC.